This TCR beta chain came from a study of blood T cell repertoires in COVID-19. Looking at the study overall: Whether acute or convalescent, the COVID-19 samples came from the United States, Italy and Spain.

The germline gives CDR1 SGHDT, CDR2 YYEEEE. V lost 1 base, J lost 4 bases, and 1 base stayed unmatched. The CDR3 loop spans 13 amino acids. All enrollees were roughly 18 to 100 years old and from under 25 US areas. In the study's own analysis: Cell counts per sample came from amplifying reference gene primers. Sequencing used immunoSEQ multiplex PCR; TCRdb keeps in-frame clones, though not all of them. V and J calls and clone size are copied from that table; D and trimming were computed from the DNA. The sample holds some 200,000 clones, around 86% seen once. Sequencing was carried out using PBMCs or T cells enriched from blood (not recorded which). This chain joins TRBV5-6 and TRBJ1-2; 7 bases fit TRBD1. The receptor comes from a woman aged 50 to 65 with acute COVID-19. The CDR3 nucleotides are TGTGCCAGCAGCTTGCCAGGGGGCTATGGCTACACCTTC. This encodes CASSLPGGYGYTF.